This TCR beta chain comes out of a study of T cells after yellow fever vaccination. In the study overall: Some fractions had low cell numbers, and these were prepared with SMART-Seq v4 Ultra Low Input. Regarding the study as a whole: Clonotypes appearing in both CD4 and CD8 compartments existed, and their share was small. Most primary-vaccination clones recurred post-booster (just under 98% CD4, just over 85% CD8).

5'RACE template switching generated TCR cDNA, adding a universal primer site and UMIs. TCRdb reprocessed the 5' RACE reads via MiXCR and lists one record per CDR3 protein. The table has a few hundred thousand distinct CDR3 sequences, 6.2% seen once; the top ten hold approximately 16%. About this clonotype: Its antigen is not known.

The CDR3 loop spans 17 amino acids. With 4 bases clipped from V and 7 bases from J, the junction kept 11 bases outside the gene matches. From germline, CDR1 is KGHDR and CDR2 SFDVKD. The receptor was isolated from a man aged 30 to 39 who received the YFV17D yellow fever vaccine. The chain is built from TRBV24-1 and TRBJ2-1; 11 bases align to TRBD2. Here the sequenced sample was PBMCs, taken 5 days after the yellow fever booster vaccination. The CDR3 DNA reads as TGTGCCACCAGTGACCCGTCCCCTAGCGGGAGGCGGAATGAGCAGTTCTTC. Protein product: CATSDPSPSGRRNEQFF.